This passage covers 2 T cell receptor beta chains from one sample sequenced in a study of blood T cells in healthy people across ages. A sample-barcoded 5' primer and a J-beta primer mix were used in a second PCR of about 7 to 11 cycles. TCRdb used MiXCR to reprocess the 5' RACE reads, holding one entry per CDR3 protein. Of approximately 2,000,000 distinct CDR3 sequences listed, about two fifths were seen once; the top ten hold more than 20%. Sequencing was done on a sample of blood. These receptor sequences come from a human donor in good health.

The chain employs TRBV20-1 and TRBJ1-5; no clear D. Trimming took off 0 bases at V and 7 bases at J, with 7 bases between the two ends. The CDR3 contains 12 residues. Germline lookup yields CDR1 DFQATT and CDR2 SNEGSKA (reference sequence). The DNA of the CDR3 is TGCAGTGCTAGAGATCCGGGGCAGCCCCAGCATTTT. Amino acids: CSARDPGQPQHF.

The chain carries TRBV9 and TRBJ2-3; 9 nucleotides align to TRBD1. The V gene's germline CDR1 is SGDLS and CDR2 YYNGEE. This CDR3 spans 15 amino acids. V lost 0 bases and J lost 8; bases outside the gene matches: 7. This CDR3 is CASSVGTGGLGTQYF. Here the CDR3 DNA reads TGTGCCAGCAGCGTAGGAACAGGGGGCTTAGGTACGCAGTATTTT.